This TCR beta chain was recovered during a study of PD-1 blockade in classical Hodgkin lymphoma (dated by TCRdb to the early 2020s). A note on the overall study: Nivolumab dosing was 3 mg/kg intravenously every 2 weeks, continuing until either disease progression or unacceptable toxicity. A peripheral blood immune signature of response to PD-1 blockade in classical Hodgkin lymphoma was defined using TCR beta sequencing and CyTOF. Results and caveats for the whole study, not just this receptor: Trial patients with a complete response had baseline diversity similar to that of newly diagnosed patients, while partial responders and progressors had significantly lower diversity. Baseline TCR diversity was reported to be lower in newly diagnosed patients than in healthy donors, and even lower in relapsed/refractory patients. Only a single clinical trial cohort was studied, and what caused the repertoire differences, possibly disease activity or prior therapy, remained undefined. Lower diversity was seen in patients whose nivolumab began less than 1 year after ASCT, and these patients were left out of later analyses so that immune reconstitution would not confound the results. CD4+ but not CD8+ TCR diversity rose significantly by C4D1 (p=0.0027 vs p=0.16), most apparent in complete responders (p=0.02).

The Qiagen DNeasy kit was used to extract genomic DNA from unsorted PBMCs and from the negatively selected CD4+ and CD8+ fractions. Using primers that anneal to V and J segments, immunoSEQ multiplex PCR amplified the TCR beta CDR3 regions. A synthetic immune receptor repertoire was used to minimize amplification bias, and remaining bias was computationally removed after sequencing. The source study handled its data this way. Repertoire diversity was quantified as the Shannon entropy index using custom Python scripts. Unsorted, CD4+ and CD8+ repertoires were analyzed separately, except in combined analyses where CD4+ and CD8+ sequences were merged in silico. A clone was considered expanded if an increase in frequency of at least 2-fold after treatment relative to C1D1 was found, and a pseudocount of 0.5 was applied to clones undetected at baseline. Singleton clones were defined as clones with 0 or 1 copy at C1D1, and non-singleton clones were defined as clones with 2 or more copies. Clones expanded in unsorted samples were annotated as CD4+, CD8+ or unknown by matching protein sequences in sorted samples from the same patient. Wilcoxon tests on paired samples were used to test diversity changes from C1D1 to C4D1. The table comes from immuneACCESS by way of TCRdb, which keeps in-frame sequences with V and J called. Part of the clones is missing from these tables; in studies checked, under half for an unresolved V gene and the rest for unknown reasons. The D gene and trimming were derived from the DNA, and the V and J assignments and clone size from that table. The sample table shows roughly 13,000 clones, and just under 85% are seen once. Jointly, the top ten make up 0.8% to 1% of the sample.

As concerns this clone: Its antigen is currently not known. No clone much larger than this one lies a single base away; base qualities are absent.

CDR1 SEHNR and CDR2 FQNEAQ were looked up in the germline V gene (reference sequence). V trim: 3 bases; J trim: 0 bases; unmatched bases: 6. The CDR3 spans 19 residues, from the cysteine through the phenylalanine. This entry keeps only the CDR3 DNA: 57 bases, framed from base 1. The meaning of the sample's time point label: cycle 4 day 1 (C4D1), after 5 to 7 weeks of nivolumab. Every trial patient had relapsed following autologous stem cell transplantation, and prior brentuximab vedotin exposure was what differed among cohorts A, B and C. A Miltenyi CD4+ T cell isolation kit was used for magnetic negative selection to purify CD4+ T cells from thawed PBMCs. A total of approximately 51 patients with relapsed/refractory classical Hodgkin lymphoma made up the trial cohort, and each patient's best overall response was complete response, partial response or progressive disease. Single-agent nivolumab was administered to trial patients in the multi-cohort phase II CheckMate 205 trial. An independent review committee assessed best overall response using the 2007 International Working Group response criteria. Trial PBMCs were collected immediately before nivolumab initiation (C1D1) and during therapy at cycle 2 day 1 and cycle 4 day 1. Peripheral blood was collected in 8 mL Vacutainer Cell Preparation Tubes, from which PBMCs were isolated by centrifugation and then cryopreserved. Purified CD4+ and CD8+ fractions were prepared only for cases in which an additional PBMC sample was available. Magnetically labelled cells were depleted on LS columns in a quadroMACS separator, and the flow-through was collected as the purified fraction.

The sample in question was CD4+ T cells from blood, obtained before the fourth cycle of nivolumab. This TCR was sampled from a human donor with classical Hodgkin lymphoma. Recombination linked TRBV7-9 to TRBJ2-1, and 15 junctional nucleotides match TRBD2. The DNA sequence is TGTGCCAGCAGCTTGAGGACTAGCGGGGGGGCCCTCTCCTACAATGAGCAGTTCTTC. Its product reads: CASSLRTSGGALSYNEQFF.